These 24 T cell receptor beta chains came from one sample sequenced in a study of T cell repertoires in cytomegalovirus infection. TCRdb re-called the reads through MiXCR, storing one row per CDR3 protein. The data hold around 440,000 distinct CDR3 sequences, with around 11% observed a single time. The sequenced material came from PBMCs. The source is a human donor in good health (CMV status not recorded). Some clones in this sample may be carry-over from other donors' samples.

The table lists this clonotype with many counts. V gene TRBV6-4 combines with J gene TRBJ2-5, with 10 bases fitting TRBD1. Germline values: CDR1 MRHNA, CDR2 SNTAGT. V shed 4 bases and J 4 bases; nucleotides not matched to a gene: 9. CDR3 size: 16 residues. The CDR3 DNA reads TGTGCCAGCAGTGGGGGGGCGACAGGGGGCCGAGAGACCCAGTACTTC. It codes for CASSGGATGGRETQYF.

This clonotype has at least ten counts. The chain has TRBV7-9 and TRBJ2-1; D may be TRBD1 (5 bases). CDR3 length: 13 residues. The germline V and J ends were trimmed by 11 bases and 4 bases, with 15 bases remaining between them. CDR1 is SEHNR, CDR2 FQNEAQ, per germline (reference sequence). DNA for the CDR3: TGTGCCTCCTCCGACAGACAGTACAATGAGCAGTTCTTC. This sequence encodes CASSDRQYNEQFF.

This clonotype was seen repeatedly, ten times or more. The chain couples TRBV6-6 to TRBJ1-5, with a possible D match to TRBD1 (5 bases). In germline, CDR1 is MNHNY, CDR2 SVGAGI (reference sequence). The germline V and J ends were trimmed by 5 bases and 2 bases, with 13 bases remaining between them. The CDR3 has 15 residues. The CDR3 DNA reads TGTGCCAGCAGTGTCCGGGGGAAGGGCAATCAGCCCCAGCATTTT. Protein product: CASSVRGKGNQPQHF.

This clonotype occurred many times. The chain recombines TRBV6-6 with TRBJ1-2; 8 bases are shared with TRBD1. Germline CDR1 MNHNY, CDR2 SVGAGI (reference sequence). With 6 bases clipped from V and 3 bases from J, the junction kept 6 bases outside the gene matches. The CDR3 consists of 14 residues. This CDR3 is CASSLQGDYYGYTF. The CDR3 nucleotides are TGTGCCAGCAGCCTACAGGGGGACTACTATGGCTACACCTTC.

This clonotype has at least ten counts. J is TRBJ2-1 and V is TRBV7-6, with 7 nucleotides matching TRBD1. With V trimmed by 5 bases and J by 8 bases, 15 bases remained unmatched. The CDR3 consists of 16 residues. Germline CDR1 is SGHVS and CDR2 is FNYEAQ. The CDR3 DNA is TGTGCCAGCAGCCCCTGGACAGGCACTGATGGTGATGAGCAGTTCTTC. Protein: CASSPWTGTDGDEQFF.

This clonotype was seen ten or more times. The genes are TRBV5-1 and TRBJ1-1; no definite D call. Germline V lookup: CDR1 SGHRS, CDR2 YFSETQ. The CDR3 is made up of 13 amino acids. V lost 5 bases and J 3 bases, leaving 11 bases between the germline ends. Written as DNA, the CDR3 is TGCGCCAGCAGTTTCGACATCTACACTGAAGCTTTCTTT. As protein: CASSFDIYTEAFF.

The chain employs TRBV2 and TRBJ1-5; the D is unclear. V shed 10 bases and J shed 3 bases, with 13 bases lying between them. Germline-derived CDR1 and CDR2 are SNHLY and FYNNEI. The CDR3 has 13 residues. The CDR3 reads CATKRETNQPQHF. DNA of the CDR3: TGTGCCACCAAGAGGGAAACCAATCAGCCCCAGCATTTT.

This clonotype was seen at least ten times. The chain employs TRBV12-5 and TRBJ1-2; 7 nucleotides match TRBD1. V shed 4 bases, J shed 0 bases, and the junction held 5 bases outside the gene matches. The CDR3 length is 15 residues. Germline CDR1 and CDR2: LGHNT and FRNRAP. CDR3 bases: TGTGCTAGTGGTTACACAGGGGCAACTAACTATGGCTACACCTTC. Residues: CASGYTGATNYGYTF. The full variable domain, with the rest looked up from reference TRBV12-5 and TRBJ1-2, is DARVTQTPRHKVTEMGQEVTMRCQPILGHNTVFWYRQTMMQGLELLAYFRNRAPLDDSGMPKDRFSAEMPDATLATLKIQPSEPRDSAVYFCASGYTGATNYGYTFGSGTRLTVV.

This clonotype was counted ten times or more. J is TRBJ1-5 and V is TRBV7-2, with 7 bases fitting TRBD1. Germline V CDR1 and CDR2: SGHTA, FQGNSA. V shed 0 bases, J shed 1 base, and the junction held 6 bases outside the gene matches. The CDR3 has 17 amino acids. The CDR3 loop is CASSLAGTELSNQPQHF. For the CDR3, the DNA is TGTGCCAGCAGCTTAGCCGGGACAGAACTAAGCAATCAGCCCCAGCATTTT.

In this sample, this clonotype turned up a few times. The chain recombines TRBV5-6 with TRBJ2-5; 9 bases map to TRBD2. CDR3 size: 16 residues. The J segment lost 2 bases and the V segment lost 4 bases, leaving 9 bases of the junction unmatched. Germline CDR1 reads SGHDT; CDR2 reads YYEEEE. The CDR3 DNA reads TGTGCCAGCAGCCCGAGGCGGGGGGGGCTTCAAGAGACCCAGTACTTC. Encoded protein: CASSPRRGGLQETQYF.

Remarks on this clonotype: Since a much larger clone is just one base distant, this may be a read error. This chain joins TRBV5-1 and TRBJ2-5; 9 bases fit TRBD2. Germline assignment: CDR1 SGHRS and CDR2 YFSETQ. V trimming: 4 bases; J trimming: 5 bases; junction bases outside the gene matches: 9. The CDR3 runs to 15 residues. CDR3 bases: TGCGCCAGCAGCCCAGGGACTAGCCGGAGGGAGACCCAGTACTTC. Translation gives CASSPGTSRRETQYF.

This clonotype was counted many times. The chain recombines TRBV6-1 with TRBJ1-4, with a tentative D call TRBD1 (6 bases). Per the germline V gene, CDR1 is MNHNS and CDR2 is SASEGT. V gave up 2 bases and J gave up 8 bases, with 21 bases separating them. The CDR3 extends over 17 amino acids. CDR3 amino acids: CASSEQGQAPFQEKLFF. Here the CDR3 DNA reads TGTGCCAGCAGTGAACAGGGGCAGGCGCCATTCCAGGAAAAACTGTTTTTT.

This clonotype appeared many times. The CDR3 sequence: CASSRGQGGTGELFF. The CDR3 bases are TGTGCCAGCAGTCGCGGACAGGGGGGTACCGGGGAGCTGTTTTTT. The chain recombines TRBV7-2 with TRBJ2-2, with TRBD1 identical over 10 bases. Germline V CDR1 and CDR2: SGHTA, FQGNSA. V lost 6 bases and J lost 5; bases outside the gene matches: 6. The CDR3 is made up of 15 amino acids.

Many counts were recorded for this clonotype. V usage is TRBV28 and J usage is TRBJ2-1; D may be TRBD2 (5 bases). From germline, CDR1 is MDHEN and CDR2 SYDVKM. The CDR3 sequence is 13 residues long. Trimming pared 7 bases from V and 10 bases from J, leaving 17 bases between. The CDR3 nucleotides are TGTGCCAGCACCCTTGGTAGGACTGGGGAGCAGTTCTTC. Protein sequence: CASTLGRTGEQFF.

This clonotype has a handful of counts. The chain couples TRBV5-6 to TRBJ1-1; D ambiguous. The CDR3 is made up of 14 amino acids. Germline V gives CDR1 SGHDT, CDR2 YYEEEE. V was cut by 9 bases and J by 4 bases, with 19 bases left in between. The CDR3 nucleotides read TGTGCCACCACTTCGGGCGGGGTAGGCACTGAAGCTTTCTTT. Protein product: CATTSGGVGTEAFF.

In regard to this clonotype: This may arise from a read error, as a much more abundant clone is one base away. The rearrangement links TRBV5-1 to TRBJ1-3, with TRBD1 identical over 7 bases. Germline V gene lookup returns CDR1 SGHRS and CDR2 YFSETQ. The CDR3 has 17 residues. V lost 3 bases to trimming and J lost 0 bases; unmatched junction nucleotides: 9. The DNA of the CDR3 is TGCGCCAGCAGCTGGGCCGGGACAGTAGGCTCTGGAAACACCATATATTTT. This gives the protein CASSWAGTVGSGNTIYF.

The chain joins TRBV15 to TRBJ2-1, with D perhaps matching TRBD1 or TRBD2 (5 bases each). This CDR3 contains 15 residues. CDR1 is LNHNV, CDR2 YYDKDF, per germline (reference sequence). V was cut by 0 bases and J by 5 bases, with 11 bases left in between. This chain's CDR3 is CATSREGTVNNEQFF. The CDR3 coding sequence is TGTGCCACCAGCAGAGAAGGGACGGTCAACAATGAGCAGTTCTTC.

This clonotype was seen a few times. This chain links TRBV5-1 with TRBJ2-1; 11 bases match TRBD2. Trimming at V came to 0 bases and at J to 12 bases, leaving 5 bases not matched to a gene. CDR1 is SGHRS, CDR2 YFSETQ, per germline. This CDR3 has 14 residues. The CDR3 nucleotides read TGCGCCAGCAGCTTGGAGGGACTAGCGGCCCCGCAGTTCTTC. Protein sequence: CASSLEGLAAPQFF. Combining the CDR3 with reference TRBV5-1 and TRBJ2-1 gives the whole variable domain KAGVTQTPRYLIKTRGQQVTLSCSPISGHRSVSWYQQTPGQGLQFLFEYFSETQRNKGNFPGRFSGRQFSNSRSEMNVSTLELGDSALYLCASSLEGLAAPQFFGPGTRLTVL.

The rearrangement joins TRBV6-5 to TRBJ1-6, with D perhaps TRBD1 (5 bases). Germline assignment: CDR1 MNHEY and CDR2 SVGAGI. The CDR3 length is 15 residues. Deletions cut 2 bases from V and 7 bases from J, with 12 bases between. The CDR3 DNA reads TGTGCCAGCAGTTACGGTGGGGCAAGGAATTCACCCCTCCACTTT. Protein product: CASSYGGARNSPLHF.

J is TRBJ1-2 and V is TRBV7-3; possible D gene TRBD1, 5 bases. Germline values: CDR1 SGHTA, CDR2 FQGTGA. CDR3 length: 13 residues. V lost 4 bases and J 5 bases, leaving 11 bases between the germline ends. The CDR3 DNA is TGTGCCAGCAGCTCTCCACAGGCTTATGGCTACACCTTC. Translated: CASSSPQAYGYTF.

This clonotype was seen repeatedly, ten times or more. This chain links TRBV19 with TRBJ2-2, with TRBD1 matching 8 bases. Germline CDR1 and CDR2: LNHDA and SQIVND (reference sequence). The J segment lost 6 bases and the V segment lost 9 bases, leaving 24 bases of the junction unmatched. This CDR3 comprises 19 residues. The CDR3 DNA follows: TGTGCCAGCCATGGGCGGACAGGGAAGGGAGAGGGAGTGCCCGGGGAGCTGTTTTTT. Its translation: CASHGRTGKGEGVPGELFF.

This clonotype was picked up a small number of times. The chain couples TRBV6-5 to TRBJ2-2; perhaps TRBD2 as D (5 bases). The CDR3 runs 13 residues. Deletions cut 5 bases from V and 6 bases from J, with 10 bases between. Germline-derived CDR1 and CDR2 are MNHEY and SVGAGI. CDR3 amino acids: CASSTSFSGELFF. The CDR3 DNA sequence: TGTGCCAGCAGTACTAGTTTCTCCGGGGAGCTGTTTTTT.

The sample holds a few counts of this clonotype. V gene TRBV20-1 combines with J gene TRBJ1-6; 10 bases agree with TRBD1. The trim removed 3 bases at V and 9 bases at J, leaving 8 bases unmatched. This CDR3 is built from 15 residues. The V gene's germline CDR1 is DFQATT and CDR2 SNEGSKA (reference sequence). The CDR3 here is CSARAGTGDGSPLHF. CDR3 DNA sequence: TGCAGTGCTAGGGCCGGGACAGGGGATGGTTCACCCCTCCACTTT.

In this sample, this clonotype turned up many times. The J gene is TRBJ1-2, the V gene TRBV5-4, with TRBD1 matching 11 bases. The germline V gene encodes CDR1 SGHNT and CDR2 YYREEE (reference sequence). Losses at the gene ends were 0 bases for V and 8 bases for J; bases not matched to a gene: 3. This CDR3 has 14 residues. The CDR3 here is CASSLEDRGHGYTF. The CDR3 bases are TGTGCCAGCAGCTTGGAGGACAGGGGGCACGGCTACACCTTC.